The entry that follows covers one TCR beta chain sequence. There are 14 residues in the CDR3. Looked up from germline, CDR1 is LNHDA and CDR2 is SQIVND (reference sequence). Trimming pared 7 bases from V and 5 bases from J, leaving 17 bases between. In the authors' workflow: Counts of nucleated cells, estimated from reference gene primer amplification, were obtained. The data were produced by immunoSEQ multiplex PCR, yet TCRdb's version contains in-frame clones alone and is incomplete. V and J calls and clone size are those listed in that table; D and trimming were worked out from the DNA. The table records approximately 320,000 clones, about nine tenths of them present only once. All enrollees were roughly 18 to 100 years old and from roughly 26 US areas. The data originate from a study of blood T cell repertoires in COVID-19. Across the whole study: Samples taken during acute and convalescent COVID-19 were collected in the United States, Italy and Spain. Sample material is recorded as cDNA or gDNA derived from T cells, B-cell-depleted T cells, or PBMCs.

The V call is TRBV19, the J call TRBJ1-1; the D is unclear. The receptor was derived from a man aged 55-75 years who had recovered from COVID-19. Sequencing input: PBMCs or T cells enriched from blood (not recorded which). In DNA, the CDR3 is TGTGCCAGTATGGTGCCCGGGGTTGGGACTGAAGCTTTCTTT. Its translation: CASMVPGVGTEAFF.